The source of this T cell receptor beta chain is a study of shared clonotypes between healthy human individuals. Study-wide points: Larger richness was generally estimated for naive than memory subsets.

In the sorted-subset replicate PCRs, 200 ng DNA, 25,000 to 30,000 T cell genomes, was used. Using immunoSEQ multiplex PCR, the repertoire was profiled, and TCRdb retains in-frame clones only, with some absent. The sample consists of some 2,000,000 clones, 95% of them appearing once. The investigators split CD4+ cells into a CD45RA+ naive subset and a CD45RA-negative memory subset. V gave up 5 bases and J gave up 2 bases; unmatched junction bases: 12. Germline CDR1 SGHRS, CDR2 YFSETQ. The CDR3 runs to 18 residues. Comments on this clone: Antigen: not known.

The chain recombines TRBV5-1 with TRBJ1-4; 10 bases align to TRBD1. Sequencing used naive CD4+ T cells sorted from blood. Subset here: CD45RA+ positively selected. The clonotype comes from a young man in good health. The CDR3 sequence: CASRPGQGSGRTNEKLFF. CDR3 nucleotides: TGCGCCAGCAGGCCGGGACAGGGGAGCGGGAGGACTAATGAAAAACTGTTTTTT.